A selection of T cell receptor beta chains follows, all from one sample in a study of T cells after yellow fever vaccination. TCRdb reprocessed the 5' RACE reads via MiXCR and lists one record per CDR3 protein. There are under 350,000 distinct CDR3 sequences in the sample; roughly 4% occur only once, and roughly 25% lies in the top ten. The material was PBMCs, obtained 5 days after the yellow fever booster vaccination. The receptors were gathered from a man younger than 35 who received the YFV17D yellow fever vaccine. Each CDR3 is given with its conserved first and last residue. A D gene is named only where the DNA matches it firmly. Some rows have no size entry. The others give once, few or many, or a class for an expanded clone.

J: TRBJ2-5; D: NA; V: TRBV6-2/TRBV6-3; size: many; CDR3: CASQGAVQTQYF; DNA: TGTGCCAGCCAAGGGGCGGTACAGACCCAGTACTTC
J: TRBJ2-3; D: NA; V: TRBV5-1; size: NA; CDR3: CASSGTTSTDTQYF; DNA: TGCGCCAGCAGCGGGACAACTAGCACAGATACGCAGTATTTT
J: TRBJ2-7; D: TRBD1; V: TRBV11-3; size: NA; CDR3: CASSSRTGAAYF; DNA: TGTGCCAGCAGCTCCAGGACAGGGGCTGCGTACTTC
J: TRBJ1-1; D: NA; V: TRBV6-2/TRBV6-3; size: NA; CDR3: CASSYAREATEAFF; DNA: TGTGCCAGCAGTTATGCCAGGGAGGCCACTGAAGCTTTCTTT
J: TRBJ2-3; D: NA; V: TRBV7-7; size: NA; CDR3: CASSLVGDGGDTQYF; DNA: TGTGCTAGCAGCTTAGTGGGGGACGGCGGAGATACGCAGTATTTT
J: TRBJ1-1; D: NA; V: TRBV15; size: few; CDR3: CATSRTAQRLPNTEAFF; DNA: TGTGCCACCAGCAGAACTGCCCAAAGGTTACCGAACACTGAAGCTTTCTTT
J: TRBJ2-7; D: NA; V: TRBV14; size: NA; CDR3: CASSQGPGTTGRAGNEQYF; DNA: TGTGCCAGCAGCCAAGGGCCGGGTACGACAGGGAGGGCCGGCAACGAGCAGTACTTC
J: TRBJ2-2; D: TRBD2; V: TRBV12-3/TRBV12-4; size: NA; CDR3: CASSFLAGGFGELFF; DNA: TGTGCCAGCAGTTTCCTGGCGGGGGGGTTCGGGGAGCTGTTTTTT
J: TRBJ1-1; D: NA; V: TRBV28; size: NA; CDR3: CASISHGRNTEAFF; DNA: TGTGCCAGCATCTCACACGGGCGGAACACTGAAGCTTTCTTT
J: TRBJ1-2; D: NA; V: TRBV7-9; size: many; CDR3: CASSPGDYGYTF; DNA: TGTGCCAGCAGCCCAGGGGACTATGGCTACACCTTC
J: TRBJ2-1; D: TRBD1; V: TRBV19; size: NA; CDR3: CASSQNRGLRNEQFF; DNA: TGTGCCAGTAGTCAGAACAGGGGGCTTAGGAATGAGCAGTTCTTC